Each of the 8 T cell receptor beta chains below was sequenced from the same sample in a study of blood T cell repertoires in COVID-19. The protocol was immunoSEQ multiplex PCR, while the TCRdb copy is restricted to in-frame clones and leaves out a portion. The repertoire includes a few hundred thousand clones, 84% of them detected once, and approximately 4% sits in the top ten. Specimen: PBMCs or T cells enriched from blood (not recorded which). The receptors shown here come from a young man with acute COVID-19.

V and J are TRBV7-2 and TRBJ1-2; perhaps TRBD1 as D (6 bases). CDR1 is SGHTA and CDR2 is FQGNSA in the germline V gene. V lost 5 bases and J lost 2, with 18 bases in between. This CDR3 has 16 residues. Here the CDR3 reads CASSPITGSANYGYTF. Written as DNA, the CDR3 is TGTGCCAGCAGCCCAATCACAGGGTCAGCGAACTATGGCTACACCTTC.

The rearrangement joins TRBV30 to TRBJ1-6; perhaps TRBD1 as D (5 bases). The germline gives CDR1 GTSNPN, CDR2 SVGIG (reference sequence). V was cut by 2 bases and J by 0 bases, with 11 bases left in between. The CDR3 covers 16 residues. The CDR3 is CAWSPPGGSYNSPLHF. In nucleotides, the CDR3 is TGTGCCTGGAGTCCTCCCGGGGGCTCCTATAATTCACCCCTCCACTTT.

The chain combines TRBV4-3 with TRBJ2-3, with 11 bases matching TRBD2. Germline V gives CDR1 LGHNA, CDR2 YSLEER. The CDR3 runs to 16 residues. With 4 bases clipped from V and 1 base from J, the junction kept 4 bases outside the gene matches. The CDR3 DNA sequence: TGCGCCAGCAGCCGTAGCGGGAGGGATGGCACAGATACGCAGTATTTT. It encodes CASSRSGRDGTDTQYF.

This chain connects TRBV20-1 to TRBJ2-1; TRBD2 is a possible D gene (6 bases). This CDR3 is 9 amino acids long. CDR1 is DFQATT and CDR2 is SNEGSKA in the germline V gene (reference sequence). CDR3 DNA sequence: TGCAGCGGGGGACCTGACCAGTTCTTC. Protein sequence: CSGGPDQFF.

CDR3 amino acids: CASSLDLTGESTDTQYF. DNA of the CDR3: TGTGCCAGCAGCTTAGATCTTACAGGCGAGAGCACAGATACGCAGTATTTT. The chain has TRBV11-3 and TRBJ2-3, with D tentatively TRBD1 (5 bases). The V end lost 0 bases, the J end lost 0 bases, and 13 bases lay between the germline ends. The CDR3 has 17 amino acids. Germline-derived CDR1 and CDR2 are SGHNT and YENEEA.

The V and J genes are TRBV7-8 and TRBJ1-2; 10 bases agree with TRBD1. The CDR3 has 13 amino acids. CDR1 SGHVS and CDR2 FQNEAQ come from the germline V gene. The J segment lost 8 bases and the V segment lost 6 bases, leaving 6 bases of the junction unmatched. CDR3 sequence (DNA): TGTGCCAGCAGGGACAGGGGGACGAGAGGCTACACCTTC. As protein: CASRDRGTRGYTF.

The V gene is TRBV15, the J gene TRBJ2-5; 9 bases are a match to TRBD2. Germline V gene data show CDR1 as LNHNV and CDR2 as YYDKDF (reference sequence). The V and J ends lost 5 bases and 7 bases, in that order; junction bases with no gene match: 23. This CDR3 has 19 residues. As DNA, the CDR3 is TGTGCCACCAGCCCGCGGGAGTATAGCGGGAGTCTAGCATTCGCGACCCAGTACTTC. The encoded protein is CATSPREYSGSLAFATQYF.

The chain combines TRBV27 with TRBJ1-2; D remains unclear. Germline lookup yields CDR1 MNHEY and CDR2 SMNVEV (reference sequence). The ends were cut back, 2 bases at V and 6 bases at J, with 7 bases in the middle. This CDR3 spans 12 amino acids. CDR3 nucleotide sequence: TGTGCCAGCAGTTTAGGAGGGAATGGCTACACCTTC. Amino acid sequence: CASSLGGNGYTF.